One sample yielded the 17 T cell receptor beta chains listed below, sequenced in a study of tumour-infiltrating T cells in Burkitt lymphoma. The method was immunoSEQ multiplex PCR; TCRdb's version includes in-frame clones alone and lacks a portion of them. The data show some 400 clones, about 62% seen once. Sample: tumor tissue. Receptors were obtained from a human donor with Burkitt lymphoma.

The V gene is TRBV5-6, the J gene TRBJ2-7; 8 positions agree with TRBD2. The CDR3 is 13 amino acids. The germline CDR1 and CDR2 sequences are SGHDT and YYEEEE. Germline trimming cut 2 bases from V and 4 bases from J; bases unmatched to any gene: 2. For the CDR3, the DNA is TGTGCCAGCAGCTTAGCGGGGGTTTACGAGCAGTACTTC. Encoded protein: CASSLAGVYEQYF. Looking up the rest from reference TRBV5-6 and TRBJ2-7 gives the full variable domain: DAGVTQSPTHLIKTRGQQVTLRCSPKSGHDTVSWYQQALGQGPQFIFQYYEEEERQRGNFPDRFSGHQFPNYSSELNVNALLLGDSALYLCASSLAGVYEQYFGPGTRLTVT.

A remark on this clone: The same CDR3 arises from other DNA sequences in this sample as well. This chain joins TRBV5-4 and TRBJ1-2, with 8 bases aligning to TRBD1. There are 13 residues in the CDR3. With V trimmed by 0 bases and J by 8 bases, 3 bases remained unmatched. The germline CDR1 and CDR2 sequences are SGHNT and YYREEE (reference sequence). Here the CDR3 DNA reads TGTGCCAGCAGCTTGGACCAGGGGGCGGGCTACACCTTC. Amino acids: CASSLDQGAGYTF.

This chain joins TRBV7-9 and TRBJ1-2; TRBD1 might be the D (6 bases). The CDR3 runs 13 residues. The germline V gene encodes CDR1 SEHNR and CDR2 FQNEAQ (reference sequence). V was cut by 5 bases and J by 4 bases, with 11 bases left in between. CDR3 DNA sequence: TGTGCCAGCAGCCTGGACAGTGTCTATGGCTACACCTTC. As protein: CASSLDSVYGYTF.

The chain carries TRBV7-9 and TRBJ1-2; the D is unclear. Trimming took 1 base from V and 3 from J, leaving 3 bases between them. Germline assignment: CDR1 SEHNR and CDR2 FQNEAQ (reference sequence). The CDR3 contains 12 residues. CDR3 sequence reads: CASSLGDYGYTF. CDR3 DNA: TGTGCCAGCAGCTTAGGCGACTATGGCTACACCTTC.

The J gene is TRBJ2-7, the V gene TRBV6-4; D remains ambiguous. The CDR3 sequence is 10 residues long. Trimming removed 2 bases at V and 5 bases at J, with 1 base between. CDR1 and CDR2 (germline): MRHNA, SNTAGT. In DNA form, the CDR3 reads TGTGCCAGCAGTGACCACGAGCAGTACTTC. Its protein is CASSDHEQYF.

The rearrangement uses TRBV7-9 and TRBJ2-3; possibly TRBD1 for D (7 bases). CDR3 size: 16 residues. Trimming took 3 bases from V and 2 from J, leaving 15 bases between them. The V gene's germline CDR1 is SEHNR and CDR2 FQNEAQ (reference sequence). This CDR3 is CASSFGGGGFTDTQYF. The CDR3 region has the DNA TGTGCCAGCAGCTTCGGAGGGGGCGGCTTCACAGATACGCAGTATTTT.

V is TRBV6-5 and J is TRBJ2-7, with 7 nucleotides matching TRBD2. The CDR3 contains 14 residues. The trim removed 2 bases at V and 7 bases at J, leaving 8 bases unmatched. Germline V gene sequence: CDR1 MNHEY, CDR2 SVGAGI. The CDR3 bases are TGTGCCAGCAGTTACAGAGGCAACGGGGGGGAGCAGTACTTC. This gives the protein CASSYRGNGGEQYF.

As regards this clone: Other DNA sequences of this sample code for an identical CDR3. The rearrangement joins TRBV27 to TRBJ2-3; the D gene is possibly TRBD2 (5 bases). V shed 6 bases and J shed 8 bases, with 9 bases lying between them. CDR3 length equals 11 residues. Looked up from germline, CDR1 is MNHEY and CDR2 is SMNVEV (reference sequence). The CDR3 region is CASSRGLTQYF. The CDR3 coding sequence is TGTGCCAGCAGCCGAGGGCTTACGCAGTATTTT.

The CDR3 DNA follows: TGTGCCAGCAGTAACAGCTATGGCTACACCTTC. Protein: CASSNSYGYTF. V gene TRBV2 combines with J gene TRBJ1-2; D call uncertain. CDR3 length: 11 residues. Germline V lookup: CDR1 SNHLY, CDR2 FYNNEI. The germline V and J ends were trimmed by 5 bases and 4 bases, with 5 bases remaining between them. Supplemented by reference TRBV2 and TRBJ1-2, the full variable domain reads EPEVTQTPSHQVTQMGQEVILRCVPISNHLYFYWYRQILGQKVEFLVSFYNNEISEKSEIFDDQFSVERPDGSNFTLKIRSTKLEDSAMYFCASSNSYGYTFGSGTRLTVV.

The V gene is TRBV9, the J gene TRBJ1-4; D is uncertain. The CDR3 covers 14 residues. Trimming shortened V by 0 bases and J by 4 bases, and 7 bases separated the two germline ends. Germline lookup yields CDR1 SGDLS and CDR2 YYNGEE. The CDR3 spells CASSVDRGNEKLFF. CDR3 sequence (DNA): TGTGCCAGCAGCGTAGACAGAGGTAATGAAAAACTGTTTTTT.

This clone was seen a handful of times. The chain links TRBV11-2 to TRBJ1-1; D call uncertain. The CDR3 length is 14 residues. The germline V gene has CDR1 SGHAT and CDR2 FQNNGV. V was clipped by 4 bases and J by 1 base, with 10 bases between them. CDR3 sequence (DNA): TGTGCCAGCAGCTCCGCAGGCACGAACACTGAAGCTTTCTTT. This encodes CASSSAGTNTEAFF.

The chain employs TRBV5-1 and TRBJ1-4; 10 bases fit TRBD1. Germline-derived CDR1 and CDR2 are SGHRS and YFSETQ. J lost 4 bases, V lost 7 bases, and 4 bases had no gene match. The CDR3 consists of 14 residues. The CDR3, as DNA: TGCGCCAGCTCCCGGGACAGGGGTAATGAAAAACTGTTTTTT. This sequence encodes CASSRDRGNEKLFF.

The chain couples TRBV7-9 to TRBJ2-3, with D maybe TRBD2 (7 bases). This CDR3 has 16 amino acids. The germline V gene has CDR1 SEHNR and CDR2 FQNEAQ (reference sequence). Trimming took off 4 bases at V and 3 bases at J, with 17 bases between the two ends. CDR3 DNA: TGTGCCAGCAGCTATGGGGGCGGGGGACTAACAGATACGCAGTATTTT. Its protein product is CASSYGGGGLTDTQYF.

The chain recombines TRBV4-1 with TRBJ1-6; D not resolved. The CDR3 is 13 residues long. Germline loops: CDR1 MGHRA, CDR2 YSYEKL. The germline V and J ends were trimmed by 3 bases and 6 bases, with 6 bases remaining between them. CDR3 DNA sequence: TGCGCCAGCAGCCAGACTTTTAATTCACCCCTCCACTTT. It is translated as CASSQTFNSPLHF.

This chain links TRBV6-5 with TRBJ2-1, with D possibly called TRBD1 or TRBD2 (6 bases each). The V gene lost 2 bases and the J gene lost 0 bases, with 11 bases spanning the gap. Germline V CDR1 and CDR2: MNHEY, SVGAGI. CDR3 length: 16 residues. In nucleotides, the CDR3 is TGTGCCAGCAGTTACGGAGGGGGGAGCTCCTACAATGAGCAGTTCTTC. This sequence encodes CASSYGGGSSYNEQFF.

The V gene is TRBV7-9, the J gene TRBJ2-6, with D hard to call. CDR3 size: 16 residues. Trimming removed 2 bases from V and 2 bases from J, with 10 bases in between. CDR1 SEHNR and CDR2 FQNEAQ come from the germline V gene (reference sequence). CDR3 region: CASSLSDGPGANVLTF. CDR3 coding DNA: TGTGCCAGCAGCTTATCGGACGGTCCTGGGGCCAACGTCCTGACTTTC.

The chain joins TRBV10-3 to TRBJ1-2; TRBD1 agrees at 9 bases. Trimming took 5 bases from V and 6 from J; bases not matched to a gene: 4. Germline V gene data show CDR1 as ENHRY and CDR2 as SYGVKD. The CDR3 is 13 amino acids. This chain's CDR3 is CAISTGGADGYTF. The DNA of the CDR3 is TGTGCCATCAGTACAGGGGGCGCAGATGGCTACACCTTC.